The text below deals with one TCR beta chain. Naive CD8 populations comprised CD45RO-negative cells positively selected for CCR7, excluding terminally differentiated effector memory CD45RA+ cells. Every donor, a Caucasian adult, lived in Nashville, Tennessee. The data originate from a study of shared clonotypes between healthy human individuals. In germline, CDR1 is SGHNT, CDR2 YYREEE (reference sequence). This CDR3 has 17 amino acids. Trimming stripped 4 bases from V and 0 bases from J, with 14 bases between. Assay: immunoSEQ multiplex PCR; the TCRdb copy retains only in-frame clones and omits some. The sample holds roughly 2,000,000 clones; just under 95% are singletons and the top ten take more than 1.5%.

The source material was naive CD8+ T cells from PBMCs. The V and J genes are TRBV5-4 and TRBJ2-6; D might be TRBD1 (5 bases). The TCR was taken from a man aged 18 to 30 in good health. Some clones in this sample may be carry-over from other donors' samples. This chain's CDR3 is CASSGASTSSGANVLTF. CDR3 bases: TGTGCCAGCAGCGGGGCCTCAACCAGCTCTGGGGCCAACGTCCTGACTTTC.